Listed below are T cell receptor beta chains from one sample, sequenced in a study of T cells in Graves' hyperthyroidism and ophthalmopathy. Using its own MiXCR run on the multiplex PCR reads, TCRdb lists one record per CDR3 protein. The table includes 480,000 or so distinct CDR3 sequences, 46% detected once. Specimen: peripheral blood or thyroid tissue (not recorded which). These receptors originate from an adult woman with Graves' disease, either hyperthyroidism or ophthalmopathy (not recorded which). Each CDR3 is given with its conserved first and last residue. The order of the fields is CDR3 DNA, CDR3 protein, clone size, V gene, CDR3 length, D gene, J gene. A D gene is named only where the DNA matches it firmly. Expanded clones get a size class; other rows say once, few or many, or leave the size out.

CDR3 DNA: TGCGCCAGCAGCCAGAGGGATGGCCGTCTCTCCTATAATTCACCCCTCCACTTT
CDR3 protein: CASSQRDGRLSYNSPLHF
clone size: .
V gene: TRBV29-1
CDR3 length: 18
D gene: .
J gene: TRBJ1-6

CDR3 DNA: TGTGCCAACAGACTAGCGGGATACCAAGAGACCCAGTACTTC
CDR3 protein: CANRLAGYQETQYF
clone size: .
V gene: TRBV2
CDR3 length: 14
D gene: TRBD2
J gene: TRBJ2-5

CDR3 DNA: TGTGCCAGCAGCCCGGGGGGGGAAGAGACCCAGTACTTC
CDR3 protein: CASSPGGEETQYF
clone size: .
V gene: TRBV7-9
CDR3 length: 13
D gene: TRBD2
J gene: TRBJ2-5

CDR3 DNA: TGTGCCAGTGGAGGGCAATACGAGCAGTACTTC
CDR3 protein: CASGGQYEQYF
clone size: .
V gene: TRBV12-3/TRBV12-4
CDR3 length: 11
D gene: .
J gene: TRBJ2-7

CDR3 DNA: TGTGCCAGCAGTCCCCCTGGGAAGGGTTCTGGGCAGCCCCAGCATTTT
CDR3 protein: CASSPPGKGSGQPQHF
clone size: .
V gene: TRBV7-2
CDR3 length: 16
D gene: .
J gene: TRBJ1-5

CDR3 DNA: TGTGCCAGCAGTGTTAGTTCGGAGACCCAGTACTTC
CDR3 protein: CASSVSSETQYF
clone size: .
V gene: TRBV2
CDR3 length: 12
D gene: .
J gene: TRBJ2-5

CDR3 DNA: TGTGCCAGCAAATCGGCTGGGGCCAAATTTCAAGAGACCCAGTACTTC
CDR3 protein: CASKSAGAKFQETQYF
clone size: many
V gene: TRBV12-3/TRBV12-4
CDR3 length: 16
D gene: .
J gene: TRBJ2-5

CDR3 DNA: TGTGCCAGCAGTCCAACAACGGCGAACACCGGGGAGCTGTTTTTT
CDR3 protein: CASSPTTANTGELFF
clone size: .
V gene: TRBV14
CDR3 length: 15
D gene: .
J gene: TRBJ2-2

CDR3 DNA: TGCGCCAGCAGCTCGGGACGGATGAACACCGGGGAGCTGTTTTTT
CDR3 protein: CASSSGRMNTGELFF
clone size: many
V gene: TRBV5-1
CDR3 length: 15
D gene: .
J gene: TRBJ2-2

CDR3 DNA: TGTGCCAGCAGTTACCTCGCGAACACTGAAGCTTTCTTT
CDR3 protein: CASSYLANTEAFF
clone size: many
V gene: TRBV6-5
CDR3 length: 13
D gene: .
J gene: TRBJ1-1

CDR3 DNA: TGTGCCAGCAGTTATGACACAAATAGCTACGAGCAGTACTTC
CDR3 protein: CASSYDTNSYEQYF
clone size: .
V gene: TRBV6-2/TRBV6-3
CDR3 length: 14
D gene: .
J gene: TRBJ2-7

CDR3 DNA: TGTGCCAGCAGCGAGGTGGACTATGGCTACACCTTC
CDR3 protein: CASSEVDYGYTF
clone size: many
V gene: TRBV6-2/TRBV6-3
CDR3 length: 12
D gene: .
J gene: TRBJ1-2

CDR3 DNA: TGTGCCAGCACCGGCGGTGAGGGCTACACCTTC
CDR3 protein: CASTGGEGYTF
clone size: many
V gene: TRBV6-5
CDR3 length: 11
D gene: .
J gene: TRBJ1-2

CDR3 DNA: TGTGCCAGCAGCGGATACGGATGGCAAGAGACCCAGTACTTC
CDR3 protein: CASSGYGWQETQYF
clone size: many
V gene: TRBV2
CDR3 length: 14
D gene: .
J gene: TRBJ2-5

CDR3 DNA: TGTGCCAGCAGTACTAGGGTTGAGACCCAGTACTTC
CDR3 protein: CASSTRVETQYF
clone size: many
V gene: TRBV6-6
CDR3 length: 12
D gene: .
J gene: TRBJ2-5

CDR3 DNA: TGCAGCGTTGAAGATCGGAGACTAGCGGGCTTAAATGAGCAGTTCTTC
CDR3 protein: CSVEDRRLAGLNEQFF
clone size: few
V gene: TRBV29-1
CDR3 length: 16
D gene: TRBD2
J gene: TRBJ2-1

CDR3 DNA: TGCAGTGCTAAAGGGGTGCCCCTCCACTTT
CDR3 protein: CSAKGVPLHF
clone size: .
V gene: TRBV20-1
CDR3 length: 10
D gene: .
J gene: TRBJ1-6

CDR3 DNA: TGCGCCAGCAGCTTTGCGGGGGATAGCAATCAGCCCCAGCATTTT
CDR3 protein: CASSFAGDSNQPQHF
clone size: few
V gene: TRBV5-1
CDR3 length: 15
D gene: .
J gene: TRBJ1-5

CDR3 DNA: TGTGCCTGGAGTTGGGTTTCCGGGGAGCTGTTTTTT
CDR3 protein: CAWSWVSGELFF
clone size: many
V gene: TRBV30
CDR3 length: 12
D gene: .
J gene: TRBJ2-2

CDR3 DNA: TGTGCCAGCAGTTTTAACGGTCACCTGGCTTTCTTT
CDR3 protein: CASSFNGHLAFF
clone size: few
V gene: TRBV7-8
CDR3 length: 12
D gene: .
J gene: TRBJ1-1

CDR3 DNA: TGCAGCGCCAGGTGGACCCAGTACTTC
CDR3 protein: CSARWTQYF
clone size: .
V gene: TRBV29-1
CDR3 length: 9
D gene: .
J gene: TRBJ2-5

CDR3 DNA: TGTGCCAGCAGCCCGCAGGCGAACACTGAAGCTTTCTTT
CDR3 protein: CASSPQANTEAFF
clone size: many
V gene: TRBV7-3
CDR3 length: 13
D gene: .
J gene: TRBJ1-1

CDR3 DNA: TGTGCCAGCAGCACTAGACTCGTACGGACTGAAGCTTTCTTT
CDR3 protein: CASSTRLVRTEAFF
clone size: many
V gene: TRBV11-2
CDR3 length: 14
D gene: .
J gene: TRBJ1-1

CDR3 DNA: TGTGCCACCAGTGAGGGCGGTCAGCCCCAGCATTTT
CDR3 protein: CATSEGGQPQHF
clone size: many
V gene: TRBV24-1
CDR3 length: 12
D gene: .
J gene: TRBJ1-5

CDR3 DNA: .
CDR3 protein: CASSIYLCSTSDRSYGYTF
clone size: .
V gene: TRBV2
CDR3 length: 19
D gene: .
J gene: TRBJ1-2

CDR3 DNA: TGTGCCAGCAGCTTACGAGGGGGCGGCTACACCTTC
CDR3 protein: CASSLRGGGYTF
clone size: .
V gene: TRBV7-3
CDR3 length: 12
D gene: TRBD1
J gene: TRBJ1-2

CDR3 DNA: TGCAGTGCTAGAGATGCAGGGTCTCGAGGCGGCTACACCTTC
CDR3 protein: CSARDAGSRGGYTF
clone size: few
V gene: TRBV20-1
CDR3 length: 14
D gene: .
J gene: TRBJ1-2

CDR3 DNA: TGTGCCAGAAGGGGGGGGGACCGCACTGAAGCTTTCTTT
CDR3 protein: CARRGGDRTEAFF
clone size: .
V gene: TRBV2
CDR3 length: 13
D gene: .
J gene: TRBJ1-1

CDR3 DNA: TGCAGTGCTAGAGATACCAGGGGGCTTGGCTACACCTATAATTCACCCCTCCACTTT
CDR3 protein: CSARDTRGLGYTYNSPLHF
clone size: .
V gene: TRBV20-1
CDR3 length: 19
D gene: TRBD1
J gene: TRBJ1-6

CDR3 DNA: TGCAGTGCTAGAGTCGCGGCGGGCGAGCAGTACTTC
CDR3 protein: CSARVAAGEQYF
clone size: .
V gene: TRBV20-1
CDR3 length: 12
D gene: .
J gene: TRBJ2-7

CDR3 DNA: TGTGCCAGCAGCCTCGCCCGGACAGCCAACACCGGGGAGCTGTTTTTT
CDR3 protein: CASSLARTANTGELFF
clone size: many
V gene: TRBV7-2
CDR3 length: 16
D gene: .
J gene: TRBJ2-2

CDR3 DNA: TGTGCCAGCAGCTTAGCCGGACAGGCAAACTATGGCTACACCTTC
CDR3 protein: CASSLAGQANYGYTF
clone size: many
V gene: TRBV7-2
CDR3 length: 15
D gene: TRBD1
J gene: TRBJ1-2

CDR3 DNA: TGTGCCAGTGCGGACAGGGGGCTCGAGCATTTT
CDR3 protein: CASADRGLEHF
clone size: .
V gene: TRBV19
CDR3 length: 11
D gene: TRBD1
J gene: TRBJ1-5

CDR3 DNA: TGCAGCGCCGGGAGGACTTCCTACGAGCAGTACTTC
CDR3 protein: CSAGRTSYEQYF
clone size: many
V gene: TRBV29-1
CDR3 length: 12
D gene: TRBD2
J gene: TRBJ2-7

CDR3 DNA: TGTGCCAGCAGTGTCAGGGAGAAAGGCTACACCTTC
CDR3 protein: CASSVREKGYTF
clone size: .
V gene: TRBV2
CDR3 length: 12
D gene: .
J gene: TRBJ1-2

CDR3 DNA: TGTGCCAGCAGTTTAACGGCGATTGCTCCAGGGCTGAACACCGGGGAGCTGTTTTTT
CDR3 protein: CASSLTAIAPGLNTGELFF
clone size: .
V gene: TRBV13
CDR3 length: 19
D gene: .
J gene: TRBJ2-2

CDR3 DNA: TGTGCCACAAGGATAGGGTATCGAAGCGGATCTCAAGAGACCCAGTACTTC
CDR3 protein: CATRIGYRSGSQETQYF
clone size: .
V gene: TRBV10-3
CDR3 length: 17
D gene: .
J gene: TRBJ2-5

CDR3 DNA: TGTGCCAGCAGCTTAACCCCCTCTGCCACCGAGACCCAGTACTTC
CDR3 protein: CASSLTPSATETQYF
clone size: .
V gene: TRBV10-3
CDR3 length: 15
D gene: .
J gene: TRBJ2-5

CDR3 DNA: TGTGCCAGCCACCCGGGACTAGATTTGAGAGAGCAGTACTTC
CDR3 protein: CASHPGLDLREQYF
clone size: .
V gene: TRBV5-4
CDR3 length: 14
D gene: TRBD2
J gene: TRBJ2-7

CDR3 DNA: TGCAGCGTTGAGGGGCCAACTAATGAAAAACTGTTTTTT
CDR3 protein: CSVEGPTNEKLFF
clone size: .
V gene: TRBV29-1
CDR3 length: 13
D gene: .
J gene: TRBJ1-4

CDR3 DNA: TGCAGTGCTAGGCCACAGTTCTACGAGCAGTACTTC
CDR3 protein: CSARPQFYEQYF
clone size: many
V gene: TRBV20-1
CDR3 length: 12
D gene: .
J gene: TRBJ2-7

CDR3 DNA: TGCGCCAGCAGCTTGGCCGGGGGTATCCCAGCTGAAGCTTTCTTT
CDR3 protein: CASSLAGGIPAEAFF
clone size: few
V gene: TRBV5-1
CDR3 length: 15
D gene: .
J gene: TRBJ1-1

CDR3 DNA: TGTGCCAGCCGGCTCGTGCAGGGCAATCAGCCCCAGCATTTT
CDR3 protein: CASRLVQGNQPQHF
clone size: .
V gene: TRBV12-3/TRBV12-4
CDR3 length: 14
D gene: .
J gene: TRBJ1-5

CDR3 DNA: TGTGCCAGCAGCCAGGGTGGGGCTAACACTGAAGCTTTCTTT
CDR3 protein: CASSQGGANTEAFF
clone size: many
V gene: TRBV5-4
CDR3 length: 14
D gene: .
J gene: TRBJ1-1

CDR3 DNA: TGTGCCAGCAGTTTAACAGGGGACGAGCAGTACTTC
CDR3 protein: CASSLTGDEQYF
clone size: many
V gene: TRBV7-8
CDR3 length: 12
D gene: TRBD1
J gene: TRBJ2-7

CDR3 DNA: TGCAGTGCTAGAGACAGGGGTAATTCACCCCTCCACTTT
CDR3 protein: CSARDRGNSPLHF
clone size: .
V gene: TRBV20-1
CDR3 length: 13
D gene: .
J gene: TRBJ1-6

CDR3 DNA: TGTGCTAGTGGTTCTCACCTCTGTGGCGAACAAGAGACCCAGTACTTC
CDR3 protein: CASGSHLCGEQETQYF
clone size: once
V gene: TRBV12-5
CDR3 length: 16
D gene: .
J gene: TRBJ2-5

CDR3 DNA: TGCGCCAGCAGCCGGGACAGCTTAGACCCGGGACTACACTACGAGCAGTACTTC
CDR3 protein: CASSRDSLDPGLHYEQYF
clone size: .
V gene: TRBV10-2
CDR3 length: 18
D gene: .
J gene: TRBJ2-7

CDR3 DNA: TGCGCCAGCTCCGGGACAGAATATAATTCACCCCTCCACTTT
CDR3 protein: CASSGTEYNSPLHF
clone size: few
V gene: TRBV10-2
CDR3 length: 14
D gene: TRBD1
J gene: TRBJ1-6

CDR3 DNA: TGTGCCATCAGTGTATCCGACAGGGCCACCTTC
CDR3 protein: CAISVSDRATF
clone size: few
V gene: TRBV10-3
CDR3 length: 11
D gene: TRBD1
J gene: TRBJ1-2

CDR3 DNA: TGTGCCAGCAGTTATGGACAGGGGGCGAGCACTGAAGCTTTCTTT
CDR3 protein: CASSYGQGASTEAFF
clone size: .
V gene: TRBV12-3/TRBV12-4
CDR3 length: 15
D gene: TRBD1
J gene: TRBJ1-1

CDR3 DNA: TGTGCCAGCAGCGCCTCTTGGGGGGCGGATGGCTACACCTTC
CDR3 protein: CASSASWGADGYTF
clone size: .
V gene: TRBV7-9
CDR3 length: 14
D gene: .
J gene: TRBJ1-2

CDR3 DNA: TGTGCCAGCAGCTTGGCCGGGGGGGGTTGGAACACTGAAGCTTTCTTT
CDR3 protein: CASSLAGGGWNTEAFF
clone size: few
V gene: TRBV5-6
CDR3 length: 16
D gene: .
J gene: TRBJ1-1

CDR3 DNA: TGTGCCACCAGCAGAGATTTAACTGGACAGGGGATGAATGGCTACACCTTC
CDR3 protein: CATSRDLTGQGMNGYTF
clone size: .
V gene: TRBV15
CDR3 length: 17
D gene: TRBD1
J gene: TRBJ1-2

CDR3 DNA: TGTGCCAGCAGTCGTTGGGGGGGATCCTATGGCTACACCTTC
CDR3 protein: CASSRWGGSYGYTF
clone size: few
V gene: TRBV13
CDR3 length: 14
D gene: .
J gene: TRBJ1-2

CDR3 DNA: TGTGCCAGCAGCAAAACCGGTCAGGTCTACGAGCAGTACTTC
CDR3 protein: CASSKTGQVYEQYF
clone size: .
V gene: TRBV2
CDR3 length: 14
D gene: .
J gene: TRBJ2-7

CDR3 DNA: TGTGCCAGCATGAGCAATCAGCCCCAGCATTTT
CDR3 protein: CASMSNQPQHF
clone size: few
V gene: TRBV28
CDR3 length: 11
D gene: .
J gene: TRBJ1-5

CDR3 DNA: TGCGCCAGCAGCTTGGCTGGGCTAAGTTCACCCCTCCACTTT
CDR3 protein: CASSLAGLSSPLHF
clone size: .
V gene: TRBV5-1
CDR3 length: 14
D gene: .
J gene: TRBJ1-6